These T cell receptor beta chains were read from a single sample in a study of blood T cell repertoires in COVID-19. The method was immunoSEQ multiplex PCR; TCRdb's version includes in-frame clones alone and lacks a portion of them. The data hold approximately 100,000 clones, with around 81% observed a single time. The sequenced sample was peripheral blood. The receptors were sampled from a human donor in a cohort sampled during active COVID-19. The CDR3 runs from the conserved cysteine through the conserved F or W. The D gene is left open where the match is weak. Expanded clones are given a class, and other clones once, few, many or no size at all.

-	TRBV3-1/TRBV3-2	TRBJ2-7	once	TGTGCCAGCAGCAACGGGGTCTCCGAGCAGTACTTC	CASSNGVSEQYF
TRBD1	TRBV7-6	TRBJ1-2	-	TGTGCCAGCAGCTTAGTACCGACAGGGGAAGGCTACACCTTC	CASSLVPTGEGYTF
-	TRBV25-1	TRBJ2-6	-	TGTGCCAGCAGTGAAACGATCGGGGGAATCTCTGGGGCCAACGTCCTGACTTTC	CASSETIGGISGANVLTF
-	TRBV7-2	TRBJ1-5	-	TGTGCCAGCAGCTTAGACAGGACTAACAATCAGCCCCAGCATTTT	CASSLDRTNNQPQHF
-	TRBV18	TRBJ2-3	-	TGTGCCAGCTCACCACAGGGGCGAGGCACAGATACGCAGTATTTT	CASSPQGRGTDTQYF
-	TRBV2	TRBJ2-7	few	TGTGCCAGCAGTGAGGAGGGAGTTGTTTACGAGCAGTACTTC	CASSEEGVVYEQYF
-	TRBV10-2	TRBJ2-7	-	TGCGCCAGCAGTGCCCCGGGGGAAACCTACGAGCAGTACTTC	CASSAPGETYEQYF
TRBD1	TRBV7-2	TRBJ2-7	-	TGTGCCAGCAGCTTTTCCGGGACAGGGGGTTACGAGCAGTACTTC	CASSFSGTGGYEQYF
-	TRBV15	TRBJ2-3	-	TGTGCCACCAGCAGAGATCGAGGGTCGAGCACAGATACGCAGTATTTT	CATSRDRGSSTDTQYF
-	TRBV4-3	TRBJ1-2	-	TGCGCCAGCAGCCAATGGATTGAGGGGGATGGCTACACCTTC	CASSQWIEGDGYTF
-	TRBV6-5	TRBJ2-5	few	TGTGCCAGCAGCCACAGGGATGAGACCCAGTACTTC	CASSHRDETQYF
TRBD1	TRBV5-8	TRBJ2-7	-	TGTGCCAGCAGCTTTCATAGGGGACAGGGGGCCTACGAGCAGTACTTC	CASSFHRGQGAYEQYF
-	TRBV2	TRBJ2-3	-	TGTGCCTCCTCCCGCGGGCCTAGCACAGATACGCAGTATTTT	CASSRGPSTDTQYF
-	TRBV27	TRBJ1-2	-	TGTGCCAGCAGCCGAGCCCCCGGACATCCGGCTAACTATGGCTACACCTTC	CASSRAPGHPANYGYTF
-	TRBV4-3	TRBJ2-7	-	TGCGCCAGCAGCCTGTACACAAGTTCCTACGAGCAGTACTTC	CASSLYTSSYEQYF
-	TRBV7-2	TRBJ2-7	few	TGTGCCAGCAGCTTATCCACCTACGGTTCCTACGAGCAGTACTTC	CASSLSTYGSYEQYF
-	TRBV6-5	TRBJ1-1	-	TGTGCCAGCACTCCCATCACCGGGACTGAAGCTTTCTTT	CASTPITGTEAFF
TRBD2	TRBV30	TRBJ2-7	-	TGTGCCTGGGGGCGGACTAGCTTCTACGAGCAGTACTTC	CAWGRTSFYEQYF
-	TRBV10-3	TRBJ2-3	once	TGTGCCATCAGTGAGACAGGTCGCGGACCCACAGATACGCAGTATTTT	CAISETGRGPTDTQYF
TRBD1	TRBV6-1	TRBJ2-7	-	TGTGCCAGCAGTGAAGGGTGGGACAGAAACTACGAGCAGTACTTC	CASSEGWDRNYEQYF
TRBD2	TRBV28	TRBJ2-2	once	TGTGCCAGCACCCCACCCAGCGGGGCCGAGAACACCGGGGAGCTGTTTTTT	CASTPPSGAENTGELFF
TRBD1	TRBV11-2	TRBJ2-5	-	TGTGCCAGCAGCCGGGACAGAAAGGAGACCCAGTACTTC	CASSRDRKETQYF
-	TRBV30	TRBJ1-6	-	TGTGCCTGGAGAAAAAGGGGGGGCACTCACATGAGCTCCTATAATTCACCCCTCCACTTT	CAWRKRGGTHMSSYNSPLHF
TRBD1	TRBV10-3	TRBJ2-7	-	TGTGCCATTAAGCAGGGGGCTCTTATATACGAGCAGTACTTC	CAIKQGALIYEQYF
TRBD1	TRBV5-4	TRBJ1-2	-	TGTGCCAGCAGCTCACAGGGGGCGATGGGATTCGGCTACACCTTC	CASSSQGAMGFGYTF
-	TRBV7-9	TRBJ1-1	few	TGTGCCAGCAGCTTCGGTGCTGAAGCTTTCTTT	CASSFGAEAFF
-	TRBV6-5	TRBJ1-1	-	TGTGCCAGCAGTTACTCGGGTTATCAGGCGAACACTGAAGCTTTCTTT	CASSYSGYQANTEAFF
-	TRBV7-8	TRBJ2-3	-	TGTGCCACGCTGGAATGGGGGGCGGGGGAGGCAGATACGCAGTATTTT	CATLEWGAGEADTQYF
-	TRBV7-8	TRBJ1-5	-	TGTGCCAGCAGCCACCGGGACACGGAGCCCCCCCAGCATTTT	CASSHRDTEPPQHF
-	TRBV19	TRBJ2-4	-	TGTGCGAGTACCCGCAAAAACATTCAGTACTTC	CASTRKNIQYF
TRBD2	TRBV5-4	TRBJ2-3	-	TGTGCCAGCAGCGAGCTAGCTGCGGGAGGAGATACGCAGTATTTT	CASSELAAGGDTQYF
-	TRBV7-3	TRBJ1-1	-	TGTGCCAGCAGCTTTTCCGTGAACACTGAAGCTTTCTTT	CASSFSVNTEAFF
TRBD2	TRBV7-9	TRBJ2-3	-	TGTGCCAGCAGCCCCTCTAGCGGGCGCACAGATACGCAGTATTTT	CASSPSSGRTDTQYF
-	TRBV6-5	TRBJ1-3	few	TGTGCCAGCAGTTATGACAGAAACACCATATATTTT	CASSYDRNTIYF
TRBD1	TRBV11-2	TRBJ2-5	few	TGTGCCAGCAGCTTAGCAGGGGGCCGGACTGTGCGTTACGACTTC	CASSLAGGRTVRYDF